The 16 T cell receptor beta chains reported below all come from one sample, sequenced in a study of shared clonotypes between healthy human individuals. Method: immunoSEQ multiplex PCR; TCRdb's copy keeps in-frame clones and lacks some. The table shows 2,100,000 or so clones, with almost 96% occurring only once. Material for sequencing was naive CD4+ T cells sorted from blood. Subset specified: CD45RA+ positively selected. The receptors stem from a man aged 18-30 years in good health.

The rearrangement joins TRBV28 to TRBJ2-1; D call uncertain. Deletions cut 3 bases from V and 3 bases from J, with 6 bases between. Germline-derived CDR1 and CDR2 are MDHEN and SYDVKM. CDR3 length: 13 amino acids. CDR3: CASSFVLYNEQFF. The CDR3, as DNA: TGTGCCAGCAGTTTCGTCCTCTACAATGAGCAGTTCTTC.

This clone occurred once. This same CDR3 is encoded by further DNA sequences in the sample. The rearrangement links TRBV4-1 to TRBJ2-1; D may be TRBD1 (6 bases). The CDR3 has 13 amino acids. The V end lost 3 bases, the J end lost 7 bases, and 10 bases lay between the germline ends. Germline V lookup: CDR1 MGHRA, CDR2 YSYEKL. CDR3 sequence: CASSQARGNEQFF. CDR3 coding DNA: TGCGCCAGCAGCCAGGCCAGGGGAAATGAGCAGTTCTTC.

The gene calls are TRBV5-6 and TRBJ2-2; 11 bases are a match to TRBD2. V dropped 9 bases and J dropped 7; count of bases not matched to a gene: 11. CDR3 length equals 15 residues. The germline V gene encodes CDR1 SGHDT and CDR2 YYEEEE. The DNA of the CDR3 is TGTGCCACCGCGCCACTAGCGGGAGTGGGCGGGGAGCTGTTTTTT. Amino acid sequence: CATAPLAGVGGELFF. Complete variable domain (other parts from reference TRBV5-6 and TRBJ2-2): DAGVTQSPTHLIKTRGQQVTLRCSPKSGHDTVSWYQQALGQGPQFIFQYYEEEERQRGNFPDRFSGHQFPNYSSELNVNALLLGDSALYLCATAPLAGVGGELFFGEGSRLTVL.

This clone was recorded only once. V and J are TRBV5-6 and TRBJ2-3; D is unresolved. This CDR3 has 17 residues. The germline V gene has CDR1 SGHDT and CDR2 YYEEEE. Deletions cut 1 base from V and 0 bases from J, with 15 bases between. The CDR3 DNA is TGTGCCAGCAGCTTGATAGGTTGGTATGATAGCACAGATACGCAGTATTTT. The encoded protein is CASSLIGWYDSTDTQYF. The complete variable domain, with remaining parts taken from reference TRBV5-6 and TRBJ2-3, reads DAGVTQSPTHLIKTRGQQVTLRCSPKSGHDTVSWYQQALGQGPQFIFQYYEEEERQRGNFPDRFSGHQFPNYSSELNVNALLLGDSALYLCASSLIGWYDSTDTQYFGPGTRLTVL.

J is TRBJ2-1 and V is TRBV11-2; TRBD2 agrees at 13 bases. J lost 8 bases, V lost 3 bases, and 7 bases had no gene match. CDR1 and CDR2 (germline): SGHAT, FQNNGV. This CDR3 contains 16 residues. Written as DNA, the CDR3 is TGTGCCAGCAGCTTGTGGGGGACTAGCGGGAAGGATGAGCAGTTCTTC. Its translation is CASSLWGTSGKDEQFF.

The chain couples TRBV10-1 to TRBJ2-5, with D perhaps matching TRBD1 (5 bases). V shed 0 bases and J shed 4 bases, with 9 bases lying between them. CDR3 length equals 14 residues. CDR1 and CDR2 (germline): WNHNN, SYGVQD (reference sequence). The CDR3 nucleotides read TGCGCCAGCAGTGAGTCTCCAGGGTCAGAGACCCAGTACTTC. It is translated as CASSESPGSETQYF.

The CDR3 here is CASSAGQAHGYTF. The CDR3 bases are TGTGCCAGCAGCGCGGGACAAGCTCATGGCTACACCTTC. The chain has TRBV9 and TRBJ1-2, with D maybe TRBD1 (6 bases). V was clipped by 3 bases and J by 6 bases, with 12 bases between them. The CDR3 is 13 amino acids. Germline assignment: CDR1 SGDLS and CDR2 YYNGEE.

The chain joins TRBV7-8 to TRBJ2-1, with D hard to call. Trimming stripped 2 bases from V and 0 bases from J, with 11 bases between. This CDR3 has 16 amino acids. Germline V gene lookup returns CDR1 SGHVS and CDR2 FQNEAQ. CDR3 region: CASSLSRKSSYNEQFF. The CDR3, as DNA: TGTGCCAGCAGCTTATCCCGGAAGAGCTCCTACAATGAGCAGTTCTTC.

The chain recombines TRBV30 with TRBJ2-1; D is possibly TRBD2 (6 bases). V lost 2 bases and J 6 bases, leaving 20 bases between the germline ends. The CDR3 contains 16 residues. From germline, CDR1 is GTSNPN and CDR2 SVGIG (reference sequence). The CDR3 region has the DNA TGTGCCTGGAGTACGATTCGGGGGATGGGTTCCAATGAGCAGTTCTTC. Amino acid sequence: CAWSTIRGMGSNEQFF.

In DNA, the CDR3 is TGTGCCAGCAGCAAAGGGACAATGCAGGAGCAGTTCTTC. Translation gives CASSKGTMQEQFF. The gene calls are TRBV7-6 and TRBJ2-1; D might be TRBD1 (6 bases). Germline CDR1 reads SGHVS; CDR2 reads FNYEAQ. This CDR3 contains 13 residues. Trimming took off 5 bases at V and 10 bases at J, with 15 bases between the two ends.

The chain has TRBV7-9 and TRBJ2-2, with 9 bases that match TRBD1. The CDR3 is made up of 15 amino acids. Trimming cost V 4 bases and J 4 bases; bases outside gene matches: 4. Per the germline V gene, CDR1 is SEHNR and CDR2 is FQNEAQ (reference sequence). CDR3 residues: CASSWGQGRTGELFF. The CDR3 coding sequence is TGTGCCAGCAGCTGGGGACAGGGCCGCACCGGGGAGCTGTTTTTT.

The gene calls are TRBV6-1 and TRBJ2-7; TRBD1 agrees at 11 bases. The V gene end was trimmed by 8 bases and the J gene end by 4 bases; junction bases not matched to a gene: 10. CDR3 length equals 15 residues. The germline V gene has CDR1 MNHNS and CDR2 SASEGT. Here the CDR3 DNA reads TGTGCCAGCTCCCTTCCGGACAGGGGGCCATACGAGCAGTACTTC. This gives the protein CASSLPDRGPYEQYF.

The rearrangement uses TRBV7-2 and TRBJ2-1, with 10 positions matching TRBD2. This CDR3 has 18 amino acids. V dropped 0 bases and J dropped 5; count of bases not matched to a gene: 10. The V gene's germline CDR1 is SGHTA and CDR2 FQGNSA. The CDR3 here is CASSLALSGRGDNNEQFF. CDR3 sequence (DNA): TGTGCCAGCAGCTTAGCGCTAAGCGGGAGGGGAGATAACAATGAGCAGTTCTTC.

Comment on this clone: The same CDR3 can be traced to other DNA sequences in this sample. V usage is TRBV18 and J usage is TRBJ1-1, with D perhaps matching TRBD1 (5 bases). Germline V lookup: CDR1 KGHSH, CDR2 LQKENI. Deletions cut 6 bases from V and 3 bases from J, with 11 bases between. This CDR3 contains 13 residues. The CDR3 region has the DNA TGTGCCAGCTCCTCCACCAGGGACACTGAAGCTTTCTTT. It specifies CASSSTRDTEAFF.

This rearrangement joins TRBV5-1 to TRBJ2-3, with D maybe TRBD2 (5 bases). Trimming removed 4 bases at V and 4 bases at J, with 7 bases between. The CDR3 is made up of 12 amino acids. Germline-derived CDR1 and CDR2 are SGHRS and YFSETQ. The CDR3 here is CASSPGADTQYF. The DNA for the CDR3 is TGCGCCAGCAGCCCCGGGGCAGATACGCAGTATTTT.

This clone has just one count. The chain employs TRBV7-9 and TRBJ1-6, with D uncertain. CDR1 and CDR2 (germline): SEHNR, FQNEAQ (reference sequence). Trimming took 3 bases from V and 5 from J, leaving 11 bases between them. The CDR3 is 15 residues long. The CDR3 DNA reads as TGTGCCAGCAGCTTGATTGGGTTAAATAATTCACCCCTCCACTTT. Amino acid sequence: CASSLIGLNNSPLHF.